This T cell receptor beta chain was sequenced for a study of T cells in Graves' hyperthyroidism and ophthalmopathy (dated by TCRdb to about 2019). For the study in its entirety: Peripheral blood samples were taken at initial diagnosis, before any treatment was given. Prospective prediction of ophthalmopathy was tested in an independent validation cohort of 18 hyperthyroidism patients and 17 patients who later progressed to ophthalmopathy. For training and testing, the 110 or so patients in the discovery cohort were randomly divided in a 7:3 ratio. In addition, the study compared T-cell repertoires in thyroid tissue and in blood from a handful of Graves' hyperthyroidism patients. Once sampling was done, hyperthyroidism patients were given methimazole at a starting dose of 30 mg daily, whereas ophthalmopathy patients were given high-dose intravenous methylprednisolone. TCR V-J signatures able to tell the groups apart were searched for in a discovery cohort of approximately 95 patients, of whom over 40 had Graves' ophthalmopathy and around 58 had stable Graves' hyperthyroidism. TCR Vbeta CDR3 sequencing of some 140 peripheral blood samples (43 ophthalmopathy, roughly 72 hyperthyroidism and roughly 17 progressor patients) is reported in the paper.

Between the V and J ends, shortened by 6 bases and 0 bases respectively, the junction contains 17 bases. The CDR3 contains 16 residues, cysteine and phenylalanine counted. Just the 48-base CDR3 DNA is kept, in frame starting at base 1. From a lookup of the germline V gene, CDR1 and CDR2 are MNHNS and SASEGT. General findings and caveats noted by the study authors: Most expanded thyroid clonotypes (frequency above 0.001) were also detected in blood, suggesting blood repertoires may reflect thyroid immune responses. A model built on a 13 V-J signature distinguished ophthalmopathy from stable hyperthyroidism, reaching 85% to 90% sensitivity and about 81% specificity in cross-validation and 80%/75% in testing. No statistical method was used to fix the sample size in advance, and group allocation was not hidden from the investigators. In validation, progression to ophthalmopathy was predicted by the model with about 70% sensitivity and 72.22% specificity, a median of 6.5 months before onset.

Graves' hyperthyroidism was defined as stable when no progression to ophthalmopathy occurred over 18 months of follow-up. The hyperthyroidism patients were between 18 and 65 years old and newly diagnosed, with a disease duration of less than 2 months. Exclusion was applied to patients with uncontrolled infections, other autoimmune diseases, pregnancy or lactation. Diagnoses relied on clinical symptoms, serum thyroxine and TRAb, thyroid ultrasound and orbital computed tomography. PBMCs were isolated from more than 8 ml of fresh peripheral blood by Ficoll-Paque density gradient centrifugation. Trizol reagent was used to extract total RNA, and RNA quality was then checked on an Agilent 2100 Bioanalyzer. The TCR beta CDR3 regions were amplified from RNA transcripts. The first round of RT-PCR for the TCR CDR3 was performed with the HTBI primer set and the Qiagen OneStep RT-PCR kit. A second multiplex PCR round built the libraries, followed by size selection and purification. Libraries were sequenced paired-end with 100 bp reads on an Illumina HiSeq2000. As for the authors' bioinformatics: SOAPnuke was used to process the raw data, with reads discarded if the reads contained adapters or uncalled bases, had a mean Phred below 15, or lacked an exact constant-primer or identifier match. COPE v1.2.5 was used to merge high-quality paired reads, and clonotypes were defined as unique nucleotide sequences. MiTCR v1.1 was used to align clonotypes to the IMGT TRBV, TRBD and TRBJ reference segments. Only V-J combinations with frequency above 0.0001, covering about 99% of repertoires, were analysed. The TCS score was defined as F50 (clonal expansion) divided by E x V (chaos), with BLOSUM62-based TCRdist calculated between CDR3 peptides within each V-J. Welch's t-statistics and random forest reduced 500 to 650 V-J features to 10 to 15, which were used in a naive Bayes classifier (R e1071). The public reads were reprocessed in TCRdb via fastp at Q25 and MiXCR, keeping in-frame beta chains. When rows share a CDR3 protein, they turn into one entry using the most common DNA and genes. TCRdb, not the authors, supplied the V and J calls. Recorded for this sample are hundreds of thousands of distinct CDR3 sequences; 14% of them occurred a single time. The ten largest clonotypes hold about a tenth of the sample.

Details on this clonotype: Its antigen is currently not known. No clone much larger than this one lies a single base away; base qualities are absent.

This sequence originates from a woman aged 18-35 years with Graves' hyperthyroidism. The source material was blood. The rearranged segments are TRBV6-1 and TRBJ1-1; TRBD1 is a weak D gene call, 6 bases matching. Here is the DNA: TGTGCCAGCAGCCCTCAGGGGCCGGAGATGAACACTGAAGCTTTCTTT. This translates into CASSPQGPEMNTEAFF.